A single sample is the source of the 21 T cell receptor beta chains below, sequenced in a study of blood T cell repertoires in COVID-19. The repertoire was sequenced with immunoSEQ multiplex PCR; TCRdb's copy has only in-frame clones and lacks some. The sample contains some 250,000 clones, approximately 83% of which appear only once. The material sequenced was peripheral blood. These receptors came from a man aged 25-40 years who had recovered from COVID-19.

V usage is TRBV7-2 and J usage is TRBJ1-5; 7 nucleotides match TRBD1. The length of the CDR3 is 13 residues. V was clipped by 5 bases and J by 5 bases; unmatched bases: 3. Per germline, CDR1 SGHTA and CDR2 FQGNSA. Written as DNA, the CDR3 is TGTGCCAGCAGCATCAGGGGGGATCAGCCCCAGCATTTT. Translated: CASSIRGDQPQHF.

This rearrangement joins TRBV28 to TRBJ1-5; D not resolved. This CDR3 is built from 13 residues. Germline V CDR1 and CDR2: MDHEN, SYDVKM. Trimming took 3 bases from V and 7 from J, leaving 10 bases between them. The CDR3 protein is CASSFRRVQPQHF. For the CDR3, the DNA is TGTGCCAGCAGTTTCAGGAGGGTACAGCCCCAGCATTTT.

Here the CDR3 DNA reads TGTGCCAGCAGTGAAGCCCCACCCGGGACAGGGGGGTTGGTGGTGGGAAACACCATATATTTT. This gives the protein CASSEAPPGTGGLVVGNTIYF. The chain recombines TRBV2 with TRBJ1-3, with 11 bases fitting TRBD1. CDR1 and CDR2 from the germline V gene are SNHLY and FYNNEI. The CDR3 contains 21 residues. J was trimmed by 4 bases and V by 0 bases; bases with no gene match: 17. Drawing the rest from reference TRBV2 and TRBJ1-3, the complete variable domain is EPEVTQTPSHQVTQMGQEVILRCVPISNHLYFYWYRQILGQKVEFLVSFYNNEISEKSEIFDDQFSVERPDGSNFTLKIRSTKLEDSAMYFCASSEAPPGTGGLVVGNTIYFGEGSWLTVV.

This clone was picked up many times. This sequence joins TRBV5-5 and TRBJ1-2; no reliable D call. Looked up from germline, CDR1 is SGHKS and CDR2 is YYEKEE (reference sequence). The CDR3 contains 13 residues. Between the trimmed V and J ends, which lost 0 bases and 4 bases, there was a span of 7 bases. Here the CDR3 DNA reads TGTGCCAGCAGCTTGGGCGGGTCCTATGGCTACACCTTC. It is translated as CASSLGGSYGYTF.

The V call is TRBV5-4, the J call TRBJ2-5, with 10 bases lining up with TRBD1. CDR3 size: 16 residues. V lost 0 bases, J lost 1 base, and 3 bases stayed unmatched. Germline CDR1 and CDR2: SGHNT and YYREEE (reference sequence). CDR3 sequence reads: CASSLAGTGVQETQYF. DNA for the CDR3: TGTGCCAGCAGCTTGGCAGGGACAGGGGTCCAAGAGACCCAGTACTTC.

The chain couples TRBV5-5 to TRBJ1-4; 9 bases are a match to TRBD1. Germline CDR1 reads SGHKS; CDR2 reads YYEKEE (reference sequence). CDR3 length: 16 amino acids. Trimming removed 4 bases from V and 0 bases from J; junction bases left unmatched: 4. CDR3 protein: CASSPRQGATNEKLFF. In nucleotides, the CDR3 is TGTGCCAGCAGCCCGAGACAGGGGGCAACTAATGAAAAACTGTTTTTT. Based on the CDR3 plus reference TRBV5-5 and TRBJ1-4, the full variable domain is DAGVTQSPTHLIKTRGQQVTLRCSPISGHKSVSWYQQVLGQGPQFIFQYYEKEERGRGNFPDRFSARQFPNYSSELNVNALLLGDSALYLCASSPRQGATNEKLFFGSGTQLSVL.

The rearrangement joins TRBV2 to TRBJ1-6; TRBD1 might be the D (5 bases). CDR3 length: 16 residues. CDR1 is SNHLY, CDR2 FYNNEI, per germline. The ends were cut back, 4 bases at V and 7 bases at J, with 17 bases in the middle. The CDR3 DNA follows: TGTGCCAGCAGTGTTCTCAAGCAGGGATCGAATTCACCCCTCCACTTT. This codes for CASSVLKQGSNSPLHF. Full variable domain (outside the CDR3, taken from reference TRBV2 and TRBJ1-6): EPEVTQTPSHQVTQMGQEVILRCVPISNHLYFYWYRQILGQKVEFLVSFYNNEISEKSEIFDDQFSVERPDGSNFTLKIRSTKLEDSAMYFCASSVLKQGSNSPLHFGNGTRLTVT.

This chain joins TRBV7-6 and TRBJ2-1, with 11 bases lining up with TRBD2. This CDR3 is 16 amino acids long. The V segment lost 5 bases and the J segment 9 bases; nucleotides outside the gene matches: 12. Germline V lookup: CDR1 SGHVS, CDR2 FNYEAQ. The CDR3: CASSPRNSGGAGEQFF. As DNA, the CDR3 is TGTGCCAGCAGCCCGAGAAATAGCGGGGGGGCCGGTGAGCAGTTCTTC.

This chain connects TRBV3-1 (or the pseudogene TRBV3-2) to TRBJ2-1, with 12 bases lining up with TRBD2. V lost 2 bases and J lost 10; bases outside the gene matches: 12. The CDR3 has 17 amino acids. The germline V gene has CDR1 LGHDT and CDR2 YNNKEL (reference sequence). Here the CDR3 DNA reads TGTGCCAGCAGCCAACACCGAGGACTAGCGGGGTTGAGAGAGCAGTTCTTC. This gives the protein CASSQHRGLAGLREQFF.

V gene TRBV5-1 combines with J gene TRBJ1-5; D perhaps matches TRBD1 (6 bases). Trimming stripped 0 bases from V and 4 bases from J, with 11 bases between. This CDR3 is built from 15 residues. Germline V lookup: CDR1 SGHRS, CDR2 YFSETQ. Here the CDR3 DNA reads TGCGCCAGCAGCTTGGGGGGACACGGTAATCAGCCCCAGCATTTT. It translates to CASSLGGHGNQPQHF.

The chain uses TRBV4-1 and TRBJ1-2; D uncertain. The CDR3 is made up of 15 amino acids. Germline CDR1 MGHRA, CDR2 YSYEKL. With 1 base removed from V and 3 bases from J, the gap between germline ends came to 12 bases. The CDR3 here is CASSQGSQSYYGYTF. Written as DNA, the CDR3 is TGCGCCAGCAGCCAAGGGAGCCAGTCTTACTATGGCTACACCTTC.

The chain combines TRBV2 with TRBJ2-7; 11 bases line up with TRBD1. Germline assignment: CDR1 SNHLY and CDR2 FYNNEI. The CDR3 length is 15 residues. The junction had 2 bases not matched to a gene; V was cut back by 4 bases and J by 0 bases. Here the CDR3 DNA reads TGTGCCAGCAGTGCCGGGACAGGGGGCTCCTACGAGCAGTACGTC. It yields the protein CASSAGTGGSYEQYV.

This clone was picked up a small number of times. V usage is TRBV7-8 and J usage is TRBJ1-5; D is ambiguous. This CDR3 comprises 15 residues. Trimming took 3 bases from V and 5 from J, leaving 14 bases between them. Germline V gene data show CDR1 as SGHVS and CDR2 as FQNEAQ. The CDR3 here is CASSFNSMNDQPQHF. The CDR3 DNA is TGTGCCAGCAGCTTTAACAGTATGAATGATCAGCCCCAGCATTTT.

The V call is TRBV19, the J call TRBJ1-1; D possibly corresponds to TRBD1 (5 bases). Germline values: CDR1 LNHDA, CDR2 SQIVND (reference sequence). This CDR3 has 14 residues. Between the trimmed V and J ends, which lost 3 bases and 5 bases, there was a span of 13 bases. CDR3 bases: TGTGCCAGTAGTATTTTTCAGGGAGGGACTGAAGCTTTCTTT. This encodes CASSIFQGGTEAFF.

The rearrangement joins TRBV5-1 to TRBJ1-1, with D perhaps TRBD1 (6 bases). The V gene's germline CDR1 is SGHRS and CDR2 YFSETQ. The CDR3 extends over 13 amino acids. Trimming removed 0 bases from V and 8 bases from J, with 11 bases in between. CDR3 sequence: CASSLGGQGEAFF. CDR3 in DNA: TGCGCCAGCAGCTTGGGTGGTCAGGGGGAAGCTTTCTTT.

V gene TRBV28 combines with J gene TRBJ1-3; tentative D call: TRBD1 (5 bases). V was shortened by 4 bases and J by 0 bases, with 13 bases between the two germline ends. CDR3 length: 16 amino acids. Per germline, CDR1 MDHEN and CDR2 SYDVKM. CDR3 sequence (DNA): TGTGCCAGCAGTTCAACCGGGACTCGCTCTGGAAACACCATATATTTT. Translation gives CASSSTGTRSGNTIYF. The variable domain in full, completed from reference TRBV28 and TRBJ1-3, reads DVKVTQSSRYLVKRTGEKVFLECVQDMDHENMFWYRQDPGLGLRLIYFSYDVKMKEKGDIPEGYSVSREKKERFSLILESASTNQTSMYLCASSSTGTRSGNTIYFGEGSWLTVV.

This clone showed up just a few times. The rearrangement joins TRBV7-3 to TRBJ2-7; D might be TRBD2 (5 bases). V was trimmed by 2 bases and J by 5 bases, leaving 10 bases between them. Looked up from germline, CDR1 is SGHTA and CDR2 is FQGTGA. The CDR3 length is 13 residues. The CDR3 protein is CASSLAGGDEQYV. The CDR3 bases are TGTGCCAGCAGCTTAGCGGGTGGCGACGAGCAGTACGTC.

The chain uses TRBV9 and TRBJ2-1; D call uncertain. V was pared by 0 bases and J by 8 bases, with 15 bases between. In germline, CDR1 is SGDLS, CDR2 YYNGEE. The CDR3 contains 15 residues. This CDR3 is CASSVVGDFGDEQFF. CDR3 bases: TGTGCCAGCAGCGTAGTGGGTGACTTTGGCGATGAGCAGTTCTTC.

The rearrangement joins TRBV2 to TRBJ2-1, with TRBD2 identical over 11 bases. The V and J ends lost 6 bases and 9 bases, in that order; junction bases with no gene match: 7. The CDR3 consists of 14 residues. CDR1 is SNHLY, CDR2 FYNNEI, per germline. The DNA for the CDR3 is TGTGCCAGCAGGGAGACTAGCGGGGCTTTTGAGCAGTTCTTC. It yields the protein CASRETSGAFEQFF.

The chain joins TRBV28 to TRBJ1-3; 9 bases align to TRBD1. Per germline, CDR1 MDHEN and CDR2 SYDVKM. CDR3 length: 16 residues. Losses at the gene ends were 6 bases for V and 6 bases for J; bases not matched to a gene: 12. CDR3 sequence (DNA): TGTGCCAGCAGCCTGAACAGGGGGCGGTTAGTAAACACCATATATTTT. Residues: CASSLNRGRLVNTIYF.

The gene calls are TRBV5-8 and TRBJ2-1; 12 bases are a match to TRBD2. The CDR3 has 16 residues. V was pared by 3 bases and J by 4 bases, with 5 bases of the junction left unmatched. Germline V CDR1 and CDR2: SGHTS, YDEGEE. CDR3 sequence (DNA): TGTGCCAGCAGCTCCAGACTAGCGGGGGCATACAATGAGCAGTTCTTC. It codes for CASSSRLAGAYNEQFF.